Presented here are 24 T cell receptor beta chains from one specimen sequenced in a study of cytomegalovirus exposure and HLA in healthy donors. PCR was performed using 60 Vbeta and 13 Jbeta primers. Assay used: immunoSEQ multiplex PCR; TCRdb lists only in-frame clones, some missing. The data contain fewer than 250,000 clones, more than 70% of them seen just once; the ten biggest clones take up 1.5% to 2%. The sequenced sample consisted of PBMCs. The receptors were gathered from a man aged 40-49 years in good health and CMV-seropositive.

The genes are TRBV12-5 and TRBJ2-7; no firm D call. This CDR3 is built from 10 residues. The V end lost 4 bases, the J end lost 7 bases, and 5 bases lay between the germline ends. Germline V gene lookup returns CDR1 LGHNT and CDR2 FRNRAP. This CDR3 is CASGWSEQYF. The DNA of the CDR3 is TGTGCTAGTGGTTGGAGTGAGCAGTACTTC.

This sequence joins TRBV25-1 and TRBJ2-7, with a weak D call TRBD1 (6 bases). Germline-derived CDR1 and CDR2 are MGHDK and SYGVNS. The CDR3 runs to 13 residues. Trimming removed 4 bases at V and 4 bases at J, with 11 bases between. This CDR3 is CASSGLTGYEQYF. The CDR3 nucleotides read TGTGCCAGCAGTGGCCTTACAGGGTACGAGCAGTACTTC.

V usage is TRBV9 and J usage is TRBJ2-1; 9 nucleotides align to TRBD2. The junction had 3 bases not matched to a gene; V was cut back by 2 bases and J by 6 bases. Per the germline V gene, CDR1 is SGDLS and CDR2 is YYNGEE. CDR3 length: 14 residues. CDR3 nucleotides: TGTGCCAGCAGCGTCCTAGCGGGATCCAATGAGCAGTTCTTC. Residues: CASSVLAGSNEQFF.

This clone was seen only a few times. The rearrangement links TRBV15 to TRBJ1-2; the D is unclear. The ends were cut back, 0 bases at V and 6 bases at J, with 17 bases in the middle. The germline V gene encodes CDR1 LNHNV and CDR2 YYDKDF (reference sequence). The CDR3 has 16 amino acids. As DNA, the CDR3 is TGTGCCACCAGCAGAGATCGAACCACCCCCTCGGATGGCTACACCTTC. Translation: CATSRDRTTPSDGYTF.

The chain employs TRBV5-1 and TRBJ1-4; 10 nucleotides line up with TRBD1. Trimming removed 7 bases from V and 3 bases from J; junction bases left unmatched: 6. The CDR3 loop spans 15 amino acids. CDR1 is SGHRS and CDR2 is YFSETQ in the germline V gene. The CDR3 DNA follows: TGCGCCAGCGGGACAGGGGAAGTCGCTAATGAAAAACTGTTTTTT. This sequence encodes CASGTGEVANEKLFF.

The sample holds a few counts of this clone. The chain joins TRBV7-2 to TRBJ2-1, with D possibly TRBD2 on 6 matching bases. Trimming cost V 5 bases and J 1 base, with 15 bases left between them. Looked up from germline, CDR1 is SGHTA and CDR2 is FQGNSA. The CDR3 is 16 amino acids. CDR3: CASSPGGSLSYNEQFF. In DNA form, the CDR3 reads TGTGCCAGCAGCCCTGGGGGGTCCCTTTCCTACAATGAGCAGTTCTTC. The whole variable domain, filled in from reference TRBV7-2 and TRBJ2-1, reads GAGVSQSPSNKVTEKGKDVELRCDPISGHTALYWYRQSLGQGLEFLIYFQGNSAPDKSGLPSDRFSAERTGGSVSTLTIQRTQQEDSAVYLCASSPGGSLSYNEQFFGPGTRLTVL.

This clone was seen once. The CDR3 DNA sequence: TGTGCCAGCAGCGCCGGGACAACCGAGCAGTACTTC. This sequence encodes CASSAGTTEQYF. J is TRBJ2-7 and V is TRBV9; D perhaps matches TRBD1 (6 bases). The V gene's germline CDR1 is SGDLS and CDR2 YYNGEE. CDR3 length: 12 amino acids. V lost 3 bases and J lost 6, with 10 bases in between.

This chain uses TRBV29-1 with TRBJ2-5; possible D gene TRBD2, 6 bases. This CDR3 comprises 14 residues. The V and J ends lost 2 bases and 5 bases respectively, with 15 bases between them. Germline V CDR1 and CDR2: SQVTM, ANQGSEA. The CDR3 loop reads CSVESRAGWETQYF. The CDR3 coding sequence is TGCAGCGTTGAAAGTCGGGCGGGATGGGAGACCCAGTACTTC.

The chain has TRBV19 and TRBJ2-2; 8 nucleotides match TRBD1. The V gene end was trimmed by 1 base and the J gene end by 2 bases; junction bases not matched to a gene: 6. Germline V CDR1 and CDR2: LNHDA, SQIVND (reference sequence). The CDR3 spans 17 residues. CDR3 sequence: CASSIVQGTGNTGELFF. DNA of the CDR3: TGTGCCAGTAGTATAGTACAAGGGACAGGCAACACCGGGGAGCTGTTTTTT.

The V gene is TRBV19, the J gene TRBJ1-1; D call uncertain. The CDR3 consists of 14 residues. Deletions cut 4 bases from V and 3 bases from J, with 12 bases between. CDR1 and CDR2 from the germline V gene are LNHDA and SQIVND (reference sequence). The CDR3 loop reads CASSTPGLHTEAFF. The CDR3 DNA sequence: TGTGCCAGTAGTACGCCAGGACTTCACACTGAAGCTTTCTTT.

The genes are TRBV7-2 and TRBJ2-1; 12 nucleotides line up with TRBD2. V shed 2 bases and J 8 bases; nucleotides not matched to a gene: 7. The germline CDR1 and CDR2 sequences are SGHTA and FQGNSA. This CDR3 has 16 amino acids. The CDR3 bases are TGTGCCAGCAGCTTATTTCGACTAGCGGGAGATTATGAGCAGTTCTTC. This gives the protein CASSLFRLAGDYEQFF.

This clone was seen a handful of times. CDR3 amino acids: CAISDPQDSGNTIYF. The CDR3 region has the DNA TGTGCCATCAGTGATCCCCAGGACTCTGGAAACACCATATATTTT. The chain employs TRBV10-3 and TRBJ1-3; unclear D gene. V lost 3 bases and J lost 0, with 9 bases in between. The V gene's germline CDR1 is ENHRY and CDR2 SYGVKD. This CDR3 comprises 15 residues.

This clone was seen a handful of times. One end of the junction does not line up with germline, which may come from a read error. This rearrangement joins TRBV27 to TRBJ2-6; 8 bases are shared with TRBD1. Looked up from germline, CDR1 is MNHEY and CDR2 is SMNVEV (reference sequence). The CDR3 extends over 16 amino acids. CDR3 nucleotides: TGTGCCAGCAGTTGGGCCAGGGGGCCTGGGGCCAACGGCCTGACTTTC. Residues: CASSWARGPGANGLTF. Looking up the rest from reference TRBV27 and TRBJ2-6 gives the full variable domain: EAQVTQNPRYLITVTGKKLTVTCSQNMNHEYMSWYRQDPGLGLRQIYYSMNVEVTDKGDVPEGYKVSRKEKRNFPLILESPSPNQTSLYFCASSWARGPGANGLTFGAGSRLTVL.

The CDR3 DNA sequence: TGTGCCAGCAGCTTGTCATCCCGGGACTGGACAAATGAGCAGTTCTTC. This translates into CASSLSSRDWTNEQFF. The J gene is TRBJ2-1, the V gene TRBV5-4; maybe TRBD2 (6 bases). The CDR3 totals 16 residues. Per the germline V gene, CDR1 is SGHNT and CDR2 is YYREEE (reference sequence). Trimming left V 1 base short and J 7 bases short, with 18 bases between.

This clone was recorded only once. The rearrangement uses TRBV6-1 and TRBJ2-7; 8 bases map to TRBD2. The J segment lost 5 bases and the V segment lost 7 bases, leaving 7 bases of the junction unmatched. Germline V gives CDR1 MNHNS, CDR2 SASEGT. CDR3 length: 13 residues. The CDR3 coding sequence is TGTGCCAGCAAGAAGCGGGAGCCTAACGAGCAGTACTTC. Protein: CASKKREPNEQYF.

This sequence joins TRBV20-1 and TRBJ2-1; D is ambiguous. The CDR3 runs 11 residues. The V end lost 6 bases, the J end lost 7 bases, and 10 bases lay between the germline ends. The germline gives CDR1 DFQATT, CDR2 SNEGSKA (reference sequence). CDR3 DNA: TGCAGTGCCCCCCAACTGAATGAGCAGTTCTTC. Translation gives CSAPQLNEQFF.

As regards this clone: Relative to the germline gene, one junction end is altered; a read error may explain this. The chain has TRBV11-2 and TRBJ2-5; 8 bases align to TRBD1. Germline loops: CDR1 SGHAT, CDR2 FQNNGV. This CDR3 spans 14 amino acids. The CDR3 bases are TGTGCCAGCACCTTAAACAGGGACAGGGAGACCCAGTACTTC. It specifies CASTLNRDRETQYF.

The genes are TRBV29-1 and TRBJ1-2; D ambiguous. The CDR3 covers 10 residues. Germline CDR1 is SQVTM and CDR2 is ANQGSEA. Trimming removed 3 bases at V and 6 bases at J, with 5 bases between. Here the CDR3 reads CSVEADGYTF. DNA for the CDR3: TGCAGCGTTGAGGCGGATGGCTACACCTTC.

The V gene is TRBV4-1, the J gene TRBJ2-5; D call uncertain. The end of the DNA is better explained by TRBJ2-7, so the J call may be wrong. The CDR3 consists of 15 residues. In germline, CDR1 is MGHRA, CDR2 YSYEKL. The CDR3 loop is CASSQDRMSYYEQYF. For the CDR3, the DNA is TGCGCCAGCAGCCAAGATCGGATGAGTTACTACGAGCAGTACTTC.

The CDR3 sequence is CASSLLSGAKTQYF. The DNA of the CDR3 is TGTGCCAGCAGTTTACTCAGCGGGGCGAAGACCCAGTACTTC. This chain connects TRBV27 to TRBJ2-5, with 7 bases identical to TRBD2. The J segment lost 6 bases and the V segment lost 2 bases, leaving 6 bases of the junction unmatched. Per the germline V gene, CDR1 is MNHEY and CDR2 is SMNVEV (reference sequence). CDR3 size: 14 residues.

This clone was seen only a few times. The chain combines TRBV4-1 with TRBJ2-7; D not resolved. Germline V gives CDR1 MGHRA, CDR2 YSYEKL. The CDR3 runs 14 residues. Deletions cut 0 bases from V and 6 bases from J, with 12 bases between. The CDR3 coding sequence is TGCGCCAGCAGCCAAGAGTTGCAAGTCGGCGAGCAGTACTTC. Its translation: CASSQELQVGEQYF.

V usage is TRBV9 and J usage is TRBJ1-2, with no clear D. Germline CDR1 SGDLS, CDR2 YYNGEE. The CDR3 is 14 residues long. V lost 0 bases to trimming and J lost 4 bases, with 10 bases between them. The CDR3 nucleotides read TGTGCCAGCAGCGTAGCATTGGGCGTCTATGGCTACACCTTC. Translated: CASSVALGVYGYTF.

The chain couples TRBV28 to TRBJ2-7; TRBD2 matches 15 bases. From germline, CDR1 is MDHEN and CDR2 SYDVKM. The CDR3 has 16 amino acids. The junction had 13 bases not matched to a gene; V was cut back by 10 bases and J by 6 bases. DNA for the CDR3: TGTGCCACCACGGGACTAGCGGGAGGATACGGGGGCGAGCAGTACTTC. Residues: CATTGLAGGYGGEQYF.

The chain uses TRBV28 and TRBJ2-3, with 10 bases lining up with TRBD1. Germline values: CDR1 MDHEN, CDR2 SYDVKM. This CDR3 is built from 14 residues. Losses at the gene ends were 10 bases for V and 0 bases for J; bases not matched to a gene: 4. CDR3 loop: CAIGQGGSTDTQYF. The CDR3 nucleotides are TGTGCCATCGGACAGGGGGGGAGCACAGATACGCAGTATTTT.